This T cell receptor beta chain was recovered during a study of blood T cell repertoires in COVID-19. Background on the study: The analysed material was cDNA or gDNA that came from T cells, B-cell-depleted T cells, or PBMCs.

The CDR3 extends over 16 amino acids. Germline assignment: CDR1 LNHDA and CDR2 SQIVND (reference sequence). The V segment lost 8 bases and the J segment 0 bases; nucleotides outside the gene matches: 11. The protocol was immunoSEQ multiplex PCR, while the TCRdb copy is restricted to in-frame clones and leaves out a portion. The sample shows hundreds of thousands of clones, about 85% of them seen only once. The chain is built from TRBV19 and TRBJ2-3; 7 bases match TRBD2. Sequencing was done on a sample of peripheral blood. This clonotype was obtained from a woman aged 18-29 years with acute or convalescent COVID-19. CDR3 coding DNA: TGTGCCAGTGGCGTGGGGCTAGCGGCTAGCACAGATACGCAGTATTTT. It yields the protein CASGVGLAASTDTQYF.